This T cell receptor beta chain was profiled in a study of regulatory T cells in long-lasting Graves disease. Arm-PCR of CDR3 regions and iRepertoire HTBI primers were the basis on which TCR beta libraries were built. MiXCR was run by TCRdb on the multiplex PCR reads, yielding one entry per CDR3 protein. The profile shows 400,000 to 450,000 distinct CDR3 sequences, 23% of them singletons. This clonotype came up once. What it binds is unknown. As for time point: persistent/refractory GD, antithyroid drugs over 5 years with positive TRAb. With RNA extracted from PBMCs as input, the TCR library was made. V was pared by 5 bases and J by 8 bases, with 16 bases between. The CDR3 consists of 15 residues. Looked up from germline, CDR1 is SGHAT and CDR2 is FQNNGV. Findings of the study overall: Newly diagnosed Graves' patients had higher TCR diversity than persistent ones. Small sample size may have lowered accuracy.

The input for sequencing was peripheral blood mononuclear cells (PBMCs), taken when the disease was refractory, from a patient treated with antithyroid drugs. V usage is TRBV11-2 and J usage is TRBJ1-6; no clear D. The receptor was isolated from a female donor with Graves disease. The CDR3 protein is CASSAHSRLDSPLHF. DNA of the CDR3: TGTGCCAGCAGCGCGCACAGTAGGTTGGATTCACCCCTCCACTTT.